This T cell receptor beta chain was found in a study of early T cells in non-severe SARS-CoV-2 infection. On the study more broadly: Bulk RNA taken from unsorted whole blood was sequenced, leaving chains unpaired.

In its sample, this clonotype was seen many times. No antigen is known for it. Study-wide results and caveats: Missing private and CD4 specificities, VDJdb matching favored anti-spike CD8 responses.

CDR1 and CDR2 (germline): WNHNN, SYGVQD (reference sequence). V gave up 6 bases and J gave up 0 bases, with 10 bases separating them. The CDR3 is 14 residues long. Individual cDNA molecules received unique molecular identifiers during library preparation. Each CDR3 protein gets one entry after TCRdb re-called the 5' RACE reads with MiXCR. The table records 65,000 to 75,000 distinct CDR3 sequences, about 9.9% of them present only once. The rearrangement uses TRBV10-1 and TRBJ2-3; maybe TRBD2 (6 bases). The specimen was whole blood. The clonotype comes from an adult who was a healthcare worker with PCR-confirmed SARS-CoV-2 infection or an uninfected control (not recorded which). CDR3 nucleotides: TGCGCCAGCAGCCCCGGGACTAGCACAGATACGCAGTATTTT. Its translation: CASSPGTSTDTQYF.